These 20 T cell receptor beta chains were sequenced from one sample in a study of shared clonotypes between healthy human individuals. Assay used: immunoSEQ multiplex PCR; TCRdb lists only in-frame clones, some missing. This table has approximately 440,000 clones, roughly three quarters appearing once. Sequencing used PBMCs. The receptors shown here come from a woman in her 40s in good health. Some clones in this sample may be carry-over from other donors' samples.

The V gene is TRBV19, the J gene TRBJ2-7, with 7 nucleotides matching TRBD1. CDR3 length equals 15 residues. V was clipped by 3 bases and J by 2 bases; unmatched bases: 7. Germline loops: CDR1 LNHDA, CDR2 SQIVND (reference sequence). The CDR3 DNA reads TGTGCCAGTAGTATCTTGGGACAGACAACCTACGAGCAGTACTTC. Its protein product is CASSILGQTTYEQYF. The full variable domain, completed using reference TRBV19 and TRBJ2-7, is DGGITQSPKYLFRKEGQNVTLSCEQNLNHDAMYWYRQDPGQGLRLIYYSQIVNDFQKGDIAEGYSVSREKKESFPLTVTSAQKNPTAFYLCASSILGQTTYEQYFGPGTRLTVT.

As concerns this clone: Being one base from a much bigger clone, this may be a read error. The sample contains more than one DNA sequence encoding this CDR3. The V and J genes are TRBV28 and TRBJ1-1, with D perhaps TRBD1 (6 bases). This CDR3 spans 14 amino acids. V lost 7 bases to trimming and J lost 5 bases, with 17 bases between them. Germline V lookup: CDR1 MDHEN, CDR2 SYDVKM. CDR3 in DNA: TGTGCCAGCACCTTGGGGGCCAGGCGAACTGAAGCTTTCTTT. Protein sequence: CASTLGARRTEAFF.

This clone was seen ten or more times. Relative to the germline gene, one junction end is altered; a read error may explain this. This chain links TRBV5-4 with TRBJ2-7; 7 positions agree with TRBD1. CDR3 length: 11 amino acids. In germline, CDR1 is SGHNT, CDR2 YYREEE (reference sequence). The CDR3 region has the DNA TGTGCCAGCAGCTTGGGTGGGACAGAAAACTTC. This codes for CASSLGGTENF.

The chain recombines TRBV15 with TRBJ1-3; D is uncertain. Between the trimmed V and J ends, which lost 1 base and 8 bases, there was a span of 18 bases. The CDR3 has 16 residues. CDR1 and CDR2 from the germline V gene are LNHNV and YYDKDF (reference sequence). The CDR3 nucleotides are TGTGCCACCAGCAGAGTCCGACATTCTGGATGGGACACCATATATTTT. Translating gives CATSRVRHSGWDTIYF.

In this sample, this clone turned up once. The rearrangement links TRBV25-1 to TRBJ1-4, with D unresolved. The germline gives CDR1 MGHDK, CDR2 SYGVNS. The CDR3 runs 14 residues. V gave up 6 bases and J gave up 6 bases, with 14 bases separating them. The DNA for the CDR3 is TGTGCCAGCAGCGACCCCGACCGTTATGAAAAACTGTTTTTT. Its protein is CASSDPDRYEKLFF.

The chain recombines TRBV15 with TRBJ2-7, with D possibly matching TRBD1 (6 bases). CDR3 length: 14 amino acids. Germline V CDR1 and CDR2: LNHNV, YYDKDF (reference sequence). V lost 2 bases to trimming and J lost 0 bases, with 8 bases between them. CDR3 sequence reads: CATSRRDTSYEQYF. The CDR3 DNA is TGTGCCACCAGCAGAAGGGACACCTCCTACGAGCAGTACTTC.

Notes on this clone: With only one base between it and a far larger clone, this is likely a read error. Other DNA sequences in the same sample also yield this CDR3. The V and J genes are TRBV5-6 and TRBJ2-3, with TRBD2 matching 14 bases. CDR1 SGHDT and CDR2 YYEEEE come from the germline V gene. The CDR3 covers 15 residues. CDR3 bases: TGTGCCAGCAGCCCTGGGACTAGCGGGAGCGATACGCAGTACTTT. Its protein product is CASSPGTSGSDTQYF.

The CDR3 spells CASSPQIGGGYTF. In DNA, the CDR3 is TGTGCCAGTAGTCCCCAGATTGGGGGCGGCTACACCTTC. The chain links TRBV19 to TRBJ1-2; maybe TRBD1 (6 bases). Germline CDR1 LNHDA, CDR2 SQIVND (reference sequence). V lost 5 bases and J 8 bases, leaving 15 bases between the germline ends. The CDR3 totals 13 residues.

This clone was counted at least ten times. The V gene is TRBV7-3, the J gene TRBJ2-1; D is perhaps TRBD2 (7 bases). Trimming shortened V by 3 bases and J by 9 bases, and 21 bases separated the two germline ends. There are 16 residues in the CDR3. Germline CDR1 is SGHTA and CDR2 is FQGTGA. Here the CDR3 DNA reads TGTGCCAGCAGCTTCTCTAGCGGATCCCGAGGGGGTGAGCAGTTCTTC. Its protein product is CASSFSSGSRGGEQFF.

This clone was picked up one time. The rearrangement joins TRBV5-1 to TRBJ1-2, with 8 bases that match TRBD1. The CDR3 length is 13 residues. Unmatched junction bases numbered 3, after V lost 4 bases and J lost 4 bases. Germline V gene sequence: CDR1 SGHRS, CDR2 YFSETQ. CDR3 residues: CASSPDRAYGYTF. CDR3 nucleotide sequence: TGCGCCAGCAGCCCGGACAGGGCCTATGGCTACACCTTC.

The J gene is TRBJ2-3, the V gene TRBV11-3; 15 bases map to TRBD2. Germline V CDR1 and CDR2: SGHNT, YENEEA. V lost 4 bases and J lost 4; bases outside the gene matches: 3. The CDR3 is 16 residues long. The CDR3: CASSSGLAGGADTQYF. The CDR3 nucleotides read TGTGCCAGCAGCTCGGGACTAGCGGGAGGTGCAGATACGCAGTATTTT.

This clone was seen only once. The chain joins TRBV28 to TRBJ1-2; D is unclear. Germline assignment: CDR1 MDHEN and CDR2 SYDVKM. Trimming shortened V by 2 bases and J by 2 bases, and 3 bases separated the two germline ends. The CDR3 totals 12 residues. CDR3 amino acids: CASSLKNYGYTF. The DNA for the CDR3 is TGTGCCAGCAGTTTAAAGAACTATGGCTACACCTTC.

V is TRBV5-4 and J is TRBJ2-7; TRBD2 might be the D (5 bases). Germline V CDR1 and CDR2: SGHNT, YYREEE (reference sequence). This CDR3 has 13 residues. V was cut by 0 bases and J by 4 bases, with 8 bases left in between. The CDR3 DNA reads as TGTGCCAGCAGCTTGGGGACTGAATACGAGCAGTACTTC. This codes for CASSLGTEYEQYF.

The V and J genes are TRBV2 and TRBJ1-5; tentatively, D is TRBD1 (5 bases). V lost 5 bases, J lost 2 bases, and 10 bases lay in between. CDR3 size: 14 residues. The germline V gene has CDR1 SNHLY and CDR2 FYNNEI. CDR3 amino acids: CASSPGGGNQPQHF. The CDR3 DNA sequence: TGTGCCAGCAGTCCCGGAGGGGGCAATCAGCCCCAGCATTTT.

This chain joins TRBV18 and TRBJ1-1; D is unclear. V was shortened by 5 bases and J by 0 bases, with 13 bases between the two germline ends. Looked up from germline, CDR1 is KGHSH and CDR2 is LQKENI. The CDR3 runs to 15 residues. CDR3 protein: CASSTGSGLNTEAFF. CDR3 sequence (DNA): TGTGCCAGCTCAACCGGTAGCGGATTGAACACTGAAGCTTTCTTT.

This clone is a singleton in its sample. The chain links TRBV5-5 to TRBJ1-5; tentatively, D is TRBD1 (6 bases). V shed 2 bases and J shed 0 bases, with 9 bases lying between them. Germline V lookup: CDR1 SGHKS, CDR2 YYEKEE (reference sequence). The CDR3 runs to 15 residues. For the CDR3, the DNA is TGTGCCAGCAGCTTTGGACAGCTTAGCAATCAGCCCCAGCATTTT. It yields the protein CASSFGQLSNQPQHF.

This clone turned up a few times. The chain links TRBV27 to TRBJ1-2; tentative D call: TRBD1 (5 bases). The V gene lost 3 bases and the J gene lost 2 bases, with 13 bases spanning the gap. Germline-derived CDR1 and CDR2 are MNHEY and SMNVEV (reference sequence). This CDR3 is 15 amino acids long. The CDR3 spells CASSLDSGRNYGYTF. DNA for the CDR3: TGTGCCAGCAGTTTGGACTCGGGGCGGAACTATGGCTACACCTTC.

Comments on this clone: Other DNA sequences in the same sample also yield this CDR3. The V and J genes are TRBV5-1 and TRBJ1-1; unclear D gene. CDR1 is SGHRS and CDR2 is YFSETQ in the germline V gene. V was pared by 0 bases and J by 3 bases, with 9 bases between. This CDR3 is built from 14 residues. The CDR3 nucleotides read TGCGCCAGCAGCTTGGCCGGGTCAGACACTGAAGCTTTCTTT. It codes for CASSLAGSDTEAFF.

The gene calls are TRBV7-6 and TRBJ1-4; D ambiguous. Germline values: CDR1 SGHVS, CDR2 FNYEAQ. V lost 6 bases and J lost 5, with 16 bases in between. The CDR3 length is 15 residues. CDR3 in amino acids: CASRTGGKKNEKLFF. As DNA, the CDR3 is TGTGCCAGCAGGACCGGTGGGAAGAAAAATGAAAAACTGTTTTTT.

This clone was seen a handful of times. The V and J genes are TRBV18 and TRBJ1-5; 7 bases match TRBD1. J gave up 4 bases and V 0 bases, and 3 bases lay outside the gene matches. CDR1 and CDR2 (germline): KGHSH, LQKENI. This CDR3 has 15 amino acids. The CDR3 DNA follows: TGTGCCAGCTCACCACCAGGGGGCCGAAATCAGCCCCAGCATTTT. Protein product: CASSPPGGRNQPQHF.